These 20 T cell receptor beta chains were sequenced from one sample in a study of CD8 T cells in Susac syndrome. When the RNA was reverse transcribed, random hexamers were used with an input of about 0.5 to 1 ug. Using its own MiXCR run on the immunoSEQ multiplex PCR reads, TCRdb lists one record per CDR3 protein. Of fewer than 200,000 distinct CDR3 sequences detected, 94% appear once; the ten largest clones hold more than 0.095%. The specimen sequenced was CD4+ T cells from PBMCs. The receptor set was obtained from a human donor with Susac syndrome.

This chain links TRBV18 with TRBJ1-5, with a possible D match to TRBD1 (5 bases). The V end was cut by 5 bases, the J end by 7 bases, with 12 bases between. From germline, CDR1 is KGHSH and CDR2 LQKENI. This CDR3 has 13 residues. CDR3 loop: CASSSGYKQPQHF. The CDR3, as DNA: TGTGCCAGCTCATCAGGGTACAAACAGCCCCAGCATTTT.

The chain links TRBV2 to TRBJ2-4; tentatively, D is TRBD1 (6 bases). This CDR3 region has 16 residues. Deletions cut 8 bases from V and 0 bases from J, with 17 bases between. Germline values: CDR1 SNHLY, CDR2 FYNNEI. The CDR3 is CASRPPGELAKNIQYF. In DNA, the CDR3 is TGTGCCAGCCGCCCCCCAGGGGAATTAGCCAAAAACATTCAGTACTTC.

The V gene is TRBV4-1, the J gene TRBJ2-3; TRBD2 agrees at 8 bases. CDR1 and CDR2 from the germline V gene are MGHRA and YSYEKL. The trim removed 1 base at V and 2 bases at J, leaving 8 bases unmatched. This CDR3 contains 17 residues. The DNA for the CDR3 is TGCGCCAGCAGCCAAGGGTATAGCGGGGCAGTCACAGATACGCAGTATTTT. It codes for CASSQGYSGAVTDTQYF.

The chain recombines TRBV6-1 with TRBJ1-2; 7 bases match TRBD1. CDR3 length equals 16 residues. Per the germline V gene, CDR1 is MNHNS and CDR2 is SASEGT. Losses at the gene ends were 5 bases for V and 2 bases for J; bases not matched to a gene: 11. The CDR3 protein is CASSPTTLTGNYGYTF. CDR3 sequence (DNA): TGTGCCAGCAGTCCCACGACCTTGACAGGGAACTATGGCTACACCTTC.

The rearrangement links TRBV7-8 to TRBJ1-5, with D possibly TRBD1 on 6 matching bases. This CDR3 has 17 amino acids. Looked up from germline, CDR1 is SGHVS and CDR2 is FQNEAQ. Trimming removed 2 bases at V and 0 bases at J, with 14 bases between. Here the CDR3 DNA reads TGTGCCAGCAGCTTACCGGGGGCACCCCTTAGCAATCAGCCCCAGCATTTT. Its protein product is CASSLPGAPLSNQPQHF.

The CDR3 sequence: CASSHVGDYEQYF. DNA of the CDR3: TGTGCCAGCAGCCACGTAGGTGACTACGAGCAGTACTTC. The V call is TRBV7-9, the J call TRBJ2-7; D gene ambiguous. CDR1 SEHNR and CDR2 FQNEAQ come from the germline V gene (reference sequence). This CDR3 spans 13 amino acids. The ends were cut back, 5 bases at V and 3 bases at J, with 11 bases in the middle.

V is TRBV18 and J is TRBJ2-2; D is possibly TRBD2 (6 bases). CDR1 and CDR2 from the germline V gene are KGHSH and LQKENI. The CDR3 extends over 16 amino acids. V was clipped by 6 bases and J by 1 base, with 15 bases between them. CDR3 in amino acids: CASSHLPGENTGELFF. Here the CDR3 DNA reads TGTGCCAGCTCCCATCTTCCGGGGGAGAACACCGGGGAGCTGTTTTTT.

The gene calls are TRBV24-1 and TRBJ2-1; D gene uncertain. The length of the CDR3 is 12 residues. CDR1 and CDR2 from the germline V gene are KGHDR and SFDVKD. The V end was cut by 3 bases, the J end by 10 bases, with 9 bases between. The CDR3 DNA reads as TGTGCCACCAGTGATCCCTCGATGGAGCAGTTCTTC. Its protein is CATSDPSMEQFF.

V and J are TRBV29-1 and TRBJ2-3; D unresolved. V was pared by 3 bases and J by 0 bases, with 7 bases between. The germline CDR1 and CDR2 sequences are SQVTM and ANQGSEA. The CDR3 has 13 residues. The CDR3, as DNA: TGCAGCGTTGAGTACAGCAGCACAGATACGCAGTATTTT. Its translation is CSVEYSSTDTQYF.

This clonotype was detected only once. The V gene is TRBV24-1, the J gene TRBJ2-3; 8 nucleotides agree with TRBD1. Germline lookup yields CDR1 KGHDR and CDR2 SFDVKD. The CDR3 is made up of 14 amino acids. V lost 9 bases and J lost 0; bases outside the gene matches: 4. The CDR3 reads CATATGGSTDTQYF. The CDR3 DNA reads as TGTGCCACCGCAACAGGGGGGAGCACAGATACGCAGTATTTT.

In its sample, this clonotype was seen once. V gene TRBV30 combines with J gene TRBJ1-4; D ambiguous. The CDR3 is 11 residues long. Germline CDR1 reads GTSNPN; CDR2 reads SVGIG (reference sequence). The germline V and J ends were trimmed by 2 bases and 11 bases, with 9 bases remaining between them. The CDR3 DNA is TGTGCCTGGAGTCGGGAGCGGAAACTGTTTTTT. This translates into CAWSRERKLFF.

The J gene is TRBJ1-4, the V gene TRBV12-3 or TRBV12-4; D gene uncertain. The CDR3 has 13 amino acids. Trimming stripped 8 bases from V and 10 bases from J, with 17 bases between. CDR3 amino acids: CASLGRVVRKLFF. Here the CDR3 DNA reads TGTGCCAGCCTCGGTAGGGTCGTCCGAAAACTGTTTTTT.

The rearrangement joins TRBV20-1 to TRBJ2-7; maybe TRBD2 (5 bases). Germline loops: CDR1 DFQATT, CDR2 SNEGSKA (reference sequence). This CDR3 comprises 12 residues. The V end lost 3 bases, the J end lost 2 bases, and 8 bases lay between the germline ends. CDR3 amino acids: CSASSGTYEQYF. The DNA for the CDR3 is TGCAGTGCTAGCTCGGGAACCTACGAGCAGTACTTC.

The chain is built from TRBV10-3 and TRBJ2-3, with D unresolved. This CDR3 is 15 amino acids long. The germline V and J ends were trimmed by 6 bases and 0 bases, with 13 bases remaining between them. Germline values: CDR1 ENHRY, CDR2 SYGVKD. As DNA, the CDR3 is TGTGCCATCAGGGCTACGGCCACTAGCACAGATACGCAGTATTTT. It is translated as CAIRATATSTDTQYF.

The chain combines TRBV5-1 with TRBJ1-1; D ambiguous. The CDR3 runs to 13 residues. Germline CDR1 and CDR2: SGHRS and YFSETQ. Trimming cost V 0 bases and J 2 bases, with 5 bases left between them. This chain's CDR3 is CASSLVSNTEAFF. The CDR3 region has the DNA TGCGCCAGCAGCTTGGTGAGCAACACTGAAGCTTTCTTT.

The chain is built from TRBV20-1 and TRBJ2-1; a possible D gene is TRBD2 (5 bases). V shed 3 bases and J shed 7 bases, with 19 bases lying between them. Germline V lookup: CDR1 DFQATT, CDR2 SNEGSKA (reference sequence). The CDR3 is 15 residues long. CDR3 residues: CSASSPASGVNEQFF. In DNA form, the CDR3 reads TGCAGTGCTAGCTCGCCGGCCTCCGGGGTGAATGAGCAGTTCTTC.

The chain employs TRBV7-9 and TRBJ1-3; maybe TRBD1 (5 bases). The CDR3 consists of 15 residues. Germline V gene lookup returns CDR1 SEHNR and CDR2 FQNEAQ (reference sequence). Between the trimmed V and J ends, which lost 5 bases and 7 bases, there was a span of 18 bases. The CDR3 region is CASSPPGPRGNTIYF. Written as DNA, the CDR3 is TGTGCCAGCAGCCCCCCGGGGCCTCGAGGCAACACCATATATTTT. The whole variable domain, filled in from reference TRBV7-9 and TRBJ1-3, reads DTGVSQNPRHKITKRGQNVTFRCDPISEHNRLYWYRQTLGQGPEFLTYFQNEAQLEKSRLLSDRFSAERPKGSFSTLEIQRTEQGDSAMYLCASSPPGPRGNTIYFGEGSWLTVV.

V gene TRBV29-1 combines with J gene TRBJ1-5, with no clear D. Trimming shortened V by 4 bases and J by 3 bases, and 16 bases separated the two germline ends. Germline V lookup: CDR1 SQVTM, CDR2 ANQGSEA. The CDR3 totals 15 residues. The CDR3 DNA is TGCAGCGTTGCCCCCGGTCGGGGAAACAATCAGCCCCAGCATTTT. Translating gives CSVAPGRGNNQPQHF. Combining the CDR3 with reference TRBV29-1 and TRBJ1-5 gives the whole variable domain SAVISQKPSRDICQRGTSLTIQCQVDSQVTMMFWYRQQPGQSLTLIATANQGSEATYESGFVIDKFPISRPNLTFSTLTVSNMSPEDSSIYLCSVAPGRGNNQPQHFGDGTRLSIL.

This clonotype appeared a few times. V gene TRBV20-1 combines with J gene TRBJ2-6, with no clear D. Trimming stripped 1 base from V and 0 bases from J, with 4 bases between. Germline CDR1 DFQATT, CDR2 SNEGSKA (reference sequence). The CDR3 has 14 residues. The CDR3 protein is CSARAGSGANVLTF. In nucleotides, the CDR3 is TGCAGTGCTAGAGCCGGCTCTGGGGCCAACGTCCTGACTTTC.

The chain is built from TRBV4-2 and TRBJ1-6; 7 nucleotides agree with TRBD1. Germline V gives CDR1 LGHNA, CDR2 YNFKEQ. Trimming at V came to 8 bases and at J to 2 bases, leaving 12 bases not matched to a gene. The CDR3 covers 17 residues. The CDR3 sequence is CASGPGTAETYNSPLHF. In nucleotides, the CDR3 is TGTGCCAGCGGACCCGGGACAGCTGAAACCTATAATTCACCCCTCCACTTT.